This T cell receptor (beta chain) was sequenced for a study of blood T cell repertoires in COVID-19 (dated by TCRdb to about 2020). At the level of the whole study: Collaborator samples came from the United States, Italy and Spain and covered acute and convalescent phases of COVID-19. The repertoires were released in a freely available public database meant as a resource for research on the immune response to SARS-CoV-2. Where available, HLA class I and class II types were obtained from metadata supplied by the sample provider rather than from assay-based typing. Nearly every sample came with metadata listing a de-identified subject ID, COVID-19 status, age in years and sex. Samples came from the ongoing ImmuneRACE study (first 160 participants) plus 1,254 subjects from 6 global collaborators. The material from the prospective study consisted of cDNA or gDNA derived from T cells, B-cell-depleted T cells, or PBMCs. Deeply sampled blood TCRbeta repertoires from subjects exposed to, actively infected with, or recovered from COVID-19 were included in the dataset.

TCRbeta CDR3 regions were amplified from genomic DNA by means of the immunoSEQ Assay, a bias-controlled multiplex PCR. The study's processing was this. Within the assay, amplification of reference gene primers was used to estimate how many nucleated cells each sample contained. To quantify the absolute abundance of each unique TCRbeta CDR3 rearrangement, sequence reads were collapsed and filtered. For each sample, productive Simpson clonality was calculated by taking the square root of Simpson's diversity index across productive rearrangements. TCRdb took over this immuneACCESS table, retaining in-frame rearrangements with V and J assigned. Such tables are incomplete; in checked studies, under half of the missing clones stem from an unresolved V gene, and the remainder is unexplained. Clonal size and the V and J genes are those of that table, whereas D and trimming came from the DNA. This sample comprises roughly 84,000 clones, approximately 75% of them detected only once. Around 4% of the sample is held by the ten biggest clonotypes.

Whole blood was collected in K2EDTA tubes by collaborating institutions according to the institutions' own protocols. For TCRbeta analysis, collaborator samples were shipped as frozen whole blood, as isolated PBMCs, or as DNA extracted from either sample type. At the junction V is shortened by 2 bases and J by 3 bases; bases outside the gene matches: 4. Taken from cysteine to phenylalanine, the CDR3 has 14 residues. Only the CDR3 region is kept as DNA, spanning 42 bases read in frame from base 1. CDR1 is given as MNHNS and CDR2 as SASEGT, both from the germline V gene. The research as a whole found: The quantity of clinical and demographic metadata differed by source and by participant and was supplied without curation.

This clone was seen once. Which antigen it targets is not known. One base away there is no much larger clone; base qualities are not given. The sequence is built from TRBV6-1 and TRBJ2-7; 7 central nucleotides agree with TRBD1. Sequencing input: peripheral blood. This receptor was taken from a woman between 50 and 59 years old with acute or convalescent COVID-19. The DNA sequence follows: TGTGCCAGCAGTGAATTTACAGGGGACTACGAGCAGTACTTC. It translates as CASSEFTGDYEQYF.